The present T cell receptor beta chain was sequenced within a study of cytomegalovirus exposure and HLA in healthy donors. Of note for this clone: Its antigen is still unknown.

In germline, CDR1 is SGHRS, CDR2 YFSETQ. This CDR3 has 15 amino acids. V was cut by 4 bases and J by 0 bases, with 8 bases left in between. Healthy bone marrow donors made up the donor group. Findings of the study overall: A likely sequencing artifact accounted for one observed cluster of highly shared sequence variants. In a later analysis, TCR beta V- and J-gene trimming showed a link to a missense DCLRE1C variant.

PCR employed 60 Vbeta and 13 Jbeta primers. Using immunoSEQ multiplex PCR, the repertoire was profiled, and TCRdb retains in-frame clones only, with some absent. The sample yields 100,000 to 150,000 clones, 80% seen once. The sequenced sample was PBMCs. The clonotype comes from a human donor in good health. V gene TRBV5-1 combines with J gene TRBJ2-6; D is unresolved. The CDR3 reads CASSARDSGANVLTF. CDR3 coding DNA: TGCGCCAGCAGCGCCCGAGACTCTGGGGCCAACGTCCTGACTTTC.